These T cell receptor beta chains were read from a single sample in a study of technical replicates of blood from a handful of donors. The method was immunoSEQ multiplex PCR; TCRdb's version includes in-frame clones alone and lacks a portion of them. The table lists about 75,000 clones, around 97% of them singletons, with under 0.3% in the top ten. Sequencing was done on a sample of T cells isolated from PBMCs. The receptor source for this set is a human donor in good health. Each CDR3 is given with its conserved first and last residue. The D gene is left open where the match is weak. Clone size, where shown, is once, few, many, or a class for clones that have expanded.

V	D	J	size	CDR3	DNA
TRBV4-2	NA	TRBJ2-1	NA	CASSEASSKDNEQFF	TGTGCCAGCAGCGAAGCTAGCTCCAAGGACAATGAGCAGTTCTTC
TRBV18	NA	TRBJ1-1	NA	CASSAGPMNTEAFF	TGTGCCAGCTCAGCGGGACCGATGAACACTGAAGCTTTCTTT
TRBV5-1	TRBD2	TRBJ2-3	once	CASSLSAGGPGDTQYF	TGCGCCAGCAGCTTGAGTGCGGGAGGGCCAGGAGATACGCAGTATTTT
TRBV28	NA	TRBJ1-5	NA	CASSWGDYSNQPQHF	TGTGCCAGCAGTTGGGGGGATTATAGCAATCAGCCCCAGCATTTT
TRBV5-6	TRBD2	TRBJ2-1	NA	CASSLTGLAGGSEQFF	TGTGCCAGCAGCTTGACTGGACTAGCGGGAGGAAGTGAGCAGTTCTTC
TRBV28	TRBD2	TRBJ2-3	NA	CASSNLAGLTDTQYF	TGTGCCAGCAGCAACCTAGCGGGTCTCACAGATACGCAGTATTTT
TRBV7-6	NA	TRBJ2-5	NA	CASSTTSGEETQYF	TGTGCCAGCAGCACTACTAGTGGGGAAGAGACCCAGTACTTC
TRBV7-2	NA	TRBJ2-1	NA	CASSLGLPLYNEQFF	TGTGCCAGCAGCTTAGGCCTACCGCTTTACAATGAGCAGTTCTTC
TRBV27	NA	TRBJ2-1	NA	CASHSYNEQFF	TGTGCCAGCCACTCCTACAATGAGCAGTTCTTC
TRBV7-9	NA	TRBJ2-7	NA	CASSHRDTDYEQYF	TGTGCCAGCAGCCACCGGGACACTGACTACGAGCAGTACTTC
TRBV5-6	TRBD2	TRBJ2-5	NA	CASSSRTSGTYQETQYF	TGTGCCAGCAGCAGCCGGACTAGCGGGACGTACCAAGAGACCCAGTACTTC
TRBV19	NA	TRBJ2-6	NA	CASSITRTGANVLTF	TGTGCCAGTAGTATTACAAGGACAGGGGCCAACGTCCTGACTTTC
TRBV19	NA	TRBJ1-1	once	CASRKRIEAFF	TGTGCCAGTAGAAAGAGGATTGAAGCTTTCTTT
TRBV28	TRBD2	TRBJ2-1	NA	CASSLASGYTSNEQFF	TGTGCCAGCAGTTTAGCTAGCGGGTATACAAGTAATGAGCAGTTCTTC
TRBV2	NA	TRBJ2-7	once	CASSVIQGQYF	TGTGCCAGCAGTGTTATCCAGGGGCAGTACTTC
TRBV4-1	NA	TRBJ2-1	NA	CASSLRGIGGNEQFF	TGCGCCAGCAGCCTCCGCGGAATAGGGGGAAATGAGCAGTTCTTC
TRBV6-5	TRBD1	TRBJ1-2	NA	CASSYKGAVGYTF	TGTGCCAGCAGTTACAAGGGGGCTGTTGGCTACACCTTC
TRBV6-1	TRBD2	TRBJ2-1	NA	CASSADQREIDEQFF	TGTGCCAGCTCCGCAGACCAGCGGGAGATCGATGAGCAGTTCTTC
TRBV13	TRBD2	TRBJ2-2	once	CASSSPGLRNTGELFF	TGTGCCAGCAGCTCACCGGGACTACGCAACACCGGGGAGCTGTTTTTT
TRBV7-9	NA	TRBJ2-1	NA	CASSPRQLSYNEQFF	TGTGCCAGCAGCCCGCGGCAGCTATCCTACAATGAGCAGTTCTTC
TRBV5-1	NA	TRBJ1-2	once	CASSLGQGFEGYTF	TGCGCCAGCAGCTTGGGCCAGGGGTTCGAGGGCTACACCTTC
TRBV7-2	NA	TRBJ2-2	NA	CASSLQGRELFF	TGTGCCAGCAGCCTACAGGGACGGGAGCTGTTTTTT
TRBV7-8	TRBD1	TRBJ1-5	few	CASSLVGTGLNQPQHF	TGTGCCAGCAGCTTAGTTGGGACAGGGCTAAATCAGCCCCAGCATTTT
TRBV28	TRBD1	TRBJ1-5	NA	CATAYSGTGNQPQHF	TGTGCCACCGCTTATTCCGGGACAGGGAATCAGCCCCAGCATTTT
TRBV27	TRBD1	TRBJ1-4	NA	CASSFRFSIGRGEFATNEKLFF	TGTGCCAGCAGTTTTCGTTTTTCAATTGGCAGGGGGGAGTTTGCAACTAATGAAAAACTGTTTTTT
TRBV7-8	TRBD1	TRBJ1-3	NA	CASSLGTDSGNTIYF	TGTGCCAGCAGCTTGGGGACAGATTCTGGAAACACCATATATTTT
TRBV18	NA	TRBJ2-5	NA	CASSPPGANPSETQYF	TGTGCCAGCTCACCACCTGGGGCAAATCCATCAGAGACCCAGTACTTC
TRBV7-6	TRBD1	TRBJ2-3	once	CASSAQTFPPTGADTQYF	TGTGCCAGCAGCGCCCAAACATTCCCTCCTACAGGGGCAGATACGCAGTATTTT
TRBV30	TRBD1	TRBJ2-2	NA	CAWRAGTGLAGELFF	TGTGCCTGGAGGGCCGGGACAGGGCTCGCCGGGGAGCTGTTTTTT
TRBV11-2	NA	TRBJ2-1	NA	CASSLGPGKIGNEQFF	TGTGCCAGCAGCTTAGGGCCGGGTAAGATTGGCAATGAGCAGTTCTTC
TRBV6-5	NA	TRBJ2-1	NA	CASSYPYNEQFF	TGTGCCAGCAGTTACCCATACAATGAGCAGTTCTTC
TRBV5-1	TRBD2	TRBJ2-1	NA	CASGPEGLAGEEQFF	TGCGCCAGTGGGCCCGAGGGACTAGCGGGAGAGGAGCAGTTCTTC
TRBV6-5	TRBD1	TRBJ2-2	NA	CASRGQGNGELFF	TGTGCCAGCAGGGGACAGGGGAACGGGGAGCTGTTTTTT
TRBV28	TRBD2	TRBJ2-1	NA	CASDGPTGTSYNEQFF	TGTGCCAGCGACGGCCCCACCGGGACTAGCTACAATGAGCAGTTCTTC
TRBV4-2	NA	TRBJ1-2	NA	CASSQDGLNGYTF	TGTGCCAGCAGCCAAGATGGACTTAATGGCTACACCTTC
TRBV5-1	NA	TRBJ2-3	NA	CASSTTPDKRDTQYF	TGCGCCAGCAGCACAACTCCGGACAAACGGGATACGCAGTATTTT
TRBV27	TRBD1	TRBJ2-1	NA	CASSLRTGTYNEQFF	TGTGCCAGCAGTCTCCGGACAGGGACCTACAATGAGCAGTTCTTC
TRBV11-3	NA	TRBJ2-3	once	CASSLIRTKSTDTQYF	TGTGCCAGCAGCTTAATTCGTACAAAATCCACAGATACGCAGTATTTT
TRBV18	TRBD1	TRBJ2-5	NA	CASGTAQETQYF	TGTGCCAGCGGGACAGCGCAAGAGACCCAGTACTTC
TRBV9	TRBD2	TRBJ2-7	NA	CASSVGGGNYEQYF	TGTGCCAGCAGCGTAGGGGGGGGGAACTACGAGCAGTACTTC
TRBV7-3	TRBD1	TRBJ2-1	NA	CASSFRPDRVGNNEQFF	TGTGCCAGCAGCTTCAGACCAGACAGGGTGGGGAACAATGAGCAGTTCTTC
TRBV10-3	NA	TRBJ1-5	once	CAISESVGNQPQHF	TGTGCCATCAGTGAAAGCGTTGGCAATCAGCCCCAGCATTTT
TRBV28	TRBD2	TRBJ2-7	NA	CASSLFGGSSYEQYF	TGTGCCAGCAGTTTATTCGGCGGGAGCTCCTACGAGCAGTACTTC
TRBV30	NA	TRBJ1-1	NA	CAWSVLGTEAFF	TGTGCCTGGAGTGTACTTGGCACTGAAGCTTTCTTT
TRBV5-1	TRBD2	TRBJ2-1	NA	CASSLEGAGGNEQFF	TGCGCCAGCAGCTTGGAAGGAGCGGGAGGTAATGAGCAGTTCTTC
TRBV30	NA	TRBJ1-1	few	CAWSRGGQWTSEAFF	TGTGCCTGGAGTCGGGGGGGCCAATGGACTTCTGAAGCTTTCTTT
TRBV11-2	TRBD1	TRBJ2-7	NA	CASSYGTGGSYEQYF	TGTGCCAGCAGCTACGGGACAGGGGGCTCCTACGAGCAGTACTTC
TRBV19	NA	TRBJ2-5	NA	CASSMLDGEETQYF	TGTGCCAGTAGTATGTTAGACGGGGAAGAGACCCAGTACTTC
TRBV5-1	TRBD2	TRBJ2-7	NA	CASTPTSMKNEQYF	TGCGCCAGCACTCCGACTAGCATGAAGAACGAGCAGTACTTC
TRBV7-3	NA	TRBJ1-1	few	CASSLTTGYEAFF	TGTGCCAGCAGCTTAACGACAGGCTATGAAGCTTTCTTT
TRBV6-5	NA	TRBJ1-1	NA	CASSLARAMNTEAFF	TGTGCCAGCAGTCTCGCCAGGGCTATGAACACTGAAGCTTTCTTT
TRBV6-1	NA	TRBJ2-7	NA	CASSDHEPGTLRHEQYF	TGTGCCAGCAGTGACCACGAGCCCGGGACATTACGGCACGAGCAGTACTTC
TRBV4-1	NA	TRBJ1-4	NA	CASSHIQINNEKLFF	TGCGCCAGCAGCCACATCCAGATTAATAATGAAAAACTGTTTTTT
TRBV25-1	NA	TRBJ2-1	NA	CASSEYNSGARGEQFF	TGTGCCAGCAGTGAATATAACAGCGGTGCCCGCGGGGAGCAGTTCTTC
TRBV19	TRBD1	TRBJ1-1	NA	CASSADRKAFF	TGTGCCAGTAGTGCGGACAGGAAAGCTTTCTTT
TRBV27	NA	TRBJ2-7	NA	CASSWGGSSYEQYF	TGTGCCAGCAGTTGGGGTGGGAGCTCCTACGAGCAGTACTTC
TRBV29-1	NA	TRBJ2-7	NA	CSVEVGVSYEQYF	TGCAGCGTTGAAGTAGGGGTCTCCTACGAGCAGTACTTC
TRBV9	NA	TRBJ2-7	NA	CASSVGVVRGAPGGEQYF	TGTGCCAGCAGCGTAGGAGTAGTACGGGGGGCGCCTGGTGGCGAGCAGTACTTC